The 6 T cell receptor beta chains given below trace back to one sample, sequenced in a study of blood T cell repertoires in COVID-19. Profiling relied on immunoSEQ multiplex PCR, and the TCRdb table lists in-frame clones only, not all of them. The sample holds fewer than 300,000 clones, approximately 82% seen once. Sequencing was performed on peripheral blood. The source is a man at least 80 years old with acute or convalescent COVID-19.

This sequence joins TRBV5-6 and TRBJ2-2; 11 bases agree with TRBD2. Germline values: CDR1 SGHDT, CDR2 YYEEEE. CDR3 size: 17 residues. The V segment lost 0 bases and the J segment 4 bases; nucleotides outside the gene matches: 5. The CDR3 DNA reads as TGTGCCAGCAGCTTGGAGCTAGCGGGGGGCCTCACCGGGGAGCTGTTTTTT. It codes for CASSLELAGGLTGELFF.

The gene calls are TRBV18 and TRBJ1-1; D is uncertain. This CDR3 is built from 12 residues. The V and J ends lost 6 bases and 6 bases respectively, with 11 bases between them. Looked up from germline, CDR1 is KGHSH and CDR2 is LQKENI. CDR3 amino acids: CASSLVEAEAFF. For the CDR3, the DNA is TGTGCCAGCTCCCTTGTGGAGGCTGAAGCTTTCTTT.

The genes are TRBV30 and TRBJ1-4, with D possibly TRBD1 on 5 matching bases. With 3 bases removed from V and 5 bases from J, the gap between germline ends came to 7 bases. CDR3 length: 12 amino acids. Germline loops: CDR1 GTSNPN, CDR2 SVGIG (reference sequence). In DNA, the CDR3 is TGTGCCTGGAGAAAGGGGAATGAAAAACTGTTTTTT. Protein sequence: CAWRKGNEKLFF.

The V gene is TRBV7-6, the J gene TRBJ1-4; no definite D call. Germline CDR1 SGHVS, CDR2 FNYEAQ. The CDR3 has 12 residues. V shed 3 bases and J shed 6 bases, with 5 bases lying between them. Here the CDR3 DNA reads TGTGCCAGCAGCTTTTCGGATGAAAAACTGTTTTTT. It yields the protein CASSFSDEKLFF.

The chain uses TRBV10-3 and TRBJ2-1, with D possibly being TRBD1 (6 bases). The V gene lost 6 bases and the J gene lost 0 bases, with 15 bases spanning the gap. This CDR3 spans 16 amino acids. Germline V lookup: CDR1 ENHRY, CDR2 SYGVKD. The DNA of the CDR3 is TGTGCCATCAGCGGAGGCAGGGGCCTCTCCTACAATGAGCAGTTCTTC. Its translation: CAISGGRGLSYNEQFF.

The chain carries TRBV5-8 and TRBJ2-7, with TRBD2 identical over 9 bases. Germline CDR1 reads SGHTS; CDR2 reads YDEGEE. The V and J ends lost 5 bases and 5 bases, in that order; junction bases with no gene match: 11. This CDR3 has 15 amino acids. The CDR3 DNA reads as TGTGCCAGCAGGCGGGAGACTAGCGGAAGGAACGAGCAGTACTTC. This translates into CASRRETSGRNEQYF.